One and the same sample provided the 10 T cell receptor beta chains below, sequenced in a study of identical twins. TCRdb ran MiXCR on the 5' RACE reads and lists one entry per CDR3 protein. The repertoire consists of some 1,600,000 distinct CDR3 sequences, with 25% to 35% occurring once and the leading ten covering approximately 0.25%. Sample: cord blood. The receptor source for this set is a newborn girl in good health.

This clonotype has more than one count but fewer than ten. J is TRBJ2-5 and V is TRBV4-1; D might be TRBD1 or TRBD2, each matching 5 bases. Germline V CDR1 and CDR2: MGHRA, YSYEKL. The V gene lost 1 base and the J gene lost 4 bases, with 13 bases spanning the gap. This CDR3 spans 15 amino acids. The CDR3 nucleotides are TGCGCCAGCAGCCAAGTTTGGGGGAGCGGAGAGACCCAGTACTTC. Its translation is CASSQVWGSGETQYF.

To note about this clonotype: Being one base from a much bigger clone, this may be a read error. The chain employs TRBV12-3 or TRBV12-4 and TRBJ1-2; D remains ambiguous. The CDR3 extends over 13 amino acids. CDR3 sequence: CANSFGESYGYTF. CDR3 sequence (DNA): TGTGCCAACAGTTTTGGGGAAAGCTATGGCTACACCTTC.

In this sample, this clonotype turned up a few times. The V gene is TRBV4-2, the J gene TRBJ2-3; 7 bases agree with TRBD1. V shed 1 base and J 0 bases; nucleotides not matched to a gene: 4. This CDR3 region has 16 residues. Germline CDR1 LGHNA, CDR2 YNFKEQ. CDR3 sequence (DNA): TGTGCCAGCAGCCAAGGACAGGGCAGGAGCACAGATACGCAGTATTTT. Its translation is CASSQGQGRSTDTQYF.

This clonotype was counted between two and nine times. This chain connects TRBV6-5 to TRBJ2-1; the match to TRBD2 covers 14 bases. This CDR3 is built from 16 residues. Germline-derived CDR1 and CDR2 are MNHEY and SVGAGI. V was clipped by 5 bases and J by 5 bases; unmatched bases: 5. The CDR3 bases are TGTGCCAGCAGTCCCGGGACTAGCGGGGGTAACAATGAGCAGTTCTTC. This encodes CASSPGTSGGNNEQFF.

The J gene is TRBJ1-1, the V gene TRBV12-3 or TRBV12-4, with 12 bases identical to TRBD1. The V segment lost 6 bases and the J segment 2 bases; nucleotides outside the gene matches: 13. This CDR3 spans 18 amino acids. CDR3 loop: CASSPSSGQGAPNTEAFF. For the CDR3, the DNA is TGTGCCAGCAGCCCATCTTCGGGACAGGGGGCGCCTAACACTGAAGCTTTCTTT.

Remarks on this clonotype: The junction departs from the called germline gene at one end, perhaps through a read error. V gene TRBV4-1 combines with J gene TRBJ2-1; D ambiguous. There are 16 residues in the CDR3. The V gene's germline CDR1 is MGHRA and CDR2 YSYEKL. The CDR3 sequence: CACSQNSLTTYNEQFF. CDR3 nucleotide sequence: TGCGCCTGCAGCCAAAACTCCCTTACCACCTACAATGAGCAGTTCTTC.

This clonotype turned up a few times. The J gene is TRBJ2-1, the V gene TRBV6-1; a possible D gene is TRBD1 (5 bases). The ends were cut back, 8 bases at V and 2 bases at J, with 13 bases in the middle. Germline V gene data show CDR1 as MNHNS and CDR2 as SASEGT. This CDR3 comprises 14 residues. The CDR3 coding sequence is TGTGCCAGCGGGGAAGGGGATACCTACAATGAGCAGTTCTTC. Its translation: CASGEGDTYNEQFF.

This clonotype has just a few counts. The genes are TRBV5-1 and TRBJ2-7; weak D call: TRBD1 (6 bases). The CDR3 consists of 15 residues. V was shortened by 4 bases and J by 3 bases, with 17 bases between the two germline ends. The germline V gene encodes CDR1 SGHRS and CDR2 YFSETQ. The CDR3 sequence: CASSITGQFYYEQYF. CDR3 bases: TGCGCCAGCAGCATTACCGGACAGTTCTACTACGAGCAGTACTTC.

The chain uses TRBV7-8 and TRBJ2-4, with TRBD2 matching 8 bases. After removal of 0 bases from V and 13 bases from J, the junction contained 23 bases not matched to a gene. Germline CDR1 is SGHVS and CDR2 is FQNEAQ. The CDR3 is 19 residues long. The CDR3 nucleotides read TGTGCCAGCAGCTTAGCGCATCTTCCAGCGGGGGTAAGAGACAATGAGCAGTACTTC. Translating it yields CASSLAHLPAGVRDNEQYF.

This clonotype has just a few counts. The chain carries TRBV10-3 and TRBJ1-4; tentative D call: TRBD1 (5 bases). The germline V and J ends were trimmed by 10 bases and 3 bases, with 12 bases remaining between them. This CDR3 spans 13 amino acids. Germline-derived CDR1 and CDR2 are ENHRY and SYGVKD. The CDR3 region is CATRGGSNEKLFF. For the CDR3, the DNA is TGTGCCACCCGGGGGGGATCTAATGAAAAACTGTTTTTT.